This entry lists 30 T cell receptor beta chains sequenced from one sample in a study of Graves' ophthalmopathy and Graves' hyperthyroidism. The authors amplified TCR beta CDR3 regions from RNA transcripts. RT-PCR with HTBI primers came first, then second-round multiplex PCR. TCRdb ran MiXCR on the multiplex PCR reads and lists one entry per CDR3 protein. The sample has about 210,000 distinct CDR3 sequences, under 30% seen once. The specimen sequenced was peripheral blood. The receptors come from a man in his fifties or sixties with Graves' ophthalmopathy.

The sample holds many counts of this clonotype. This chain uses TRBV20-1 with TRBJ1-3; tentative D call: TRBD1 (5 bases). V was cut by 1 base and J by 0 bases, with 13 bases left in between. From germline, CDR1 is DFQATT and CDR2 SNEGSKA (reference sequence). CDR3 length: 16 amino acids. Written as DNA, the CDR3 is TGCAGTGCTAGAGGGCAGGGTTTCGGCTCTGGAAACACCATATATTTT. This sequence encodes CSARGQGFGSGNTIYF.

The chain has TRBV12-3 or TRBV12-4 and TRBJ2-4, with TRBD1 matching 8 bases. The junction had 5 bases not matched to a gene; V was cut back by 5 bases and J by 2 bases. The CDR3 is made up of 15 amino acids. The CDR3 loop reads CASSGRTGTKNIQYF. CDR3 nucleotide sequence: TGTGCCAGCAGTGGCAGGACAGGGACCAAAAACATTCAGTACTTC.

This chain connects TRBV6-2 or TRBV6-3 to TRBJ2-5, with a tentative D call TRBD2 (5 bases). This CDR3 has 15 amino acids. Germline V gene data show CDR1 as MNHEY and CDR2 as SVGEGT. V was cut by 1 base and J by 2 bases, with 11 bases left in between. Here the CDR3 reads CASSYYTRPQETQYF. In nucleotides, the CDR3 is TGTGCCAGCAGTTACTATACTAGACCGCAAGAGACCCAGTACTTC.

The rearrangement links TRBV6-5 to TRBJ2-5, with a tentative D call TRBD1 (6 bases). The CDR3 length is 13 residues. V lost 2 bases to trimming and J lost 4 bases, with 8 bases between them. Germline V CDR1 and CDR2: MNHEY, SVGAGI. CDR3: CASSYGTPETQYF. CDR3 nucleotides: TGTGCCAGCAGTTACGGGACACCAGAGACCCAGTACTTC.

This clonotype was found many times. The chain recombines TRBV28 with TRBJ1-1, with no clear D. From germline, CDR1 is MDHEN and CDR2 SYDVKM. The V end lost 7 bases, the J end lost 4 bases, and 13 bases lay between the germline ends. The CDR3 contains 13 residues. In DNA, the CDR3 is TGTGCCAGCATACAGTGGACTGCCACTGAAGCTTTCTTT. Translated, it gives CASIQWTATEAFF.

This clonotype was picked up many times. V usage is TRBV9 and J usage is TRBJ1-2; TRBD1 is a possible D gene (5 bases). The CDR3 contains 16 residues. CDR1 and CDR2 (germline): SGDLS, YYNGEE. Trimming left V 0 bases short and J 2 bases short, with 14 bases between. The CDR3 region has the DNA TGTGCCAGCAGCGTAGCGGGGGGAGGGTCCAACTATGGCTACACCTTC. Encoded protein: CASSVAGGGSNYGYTF.

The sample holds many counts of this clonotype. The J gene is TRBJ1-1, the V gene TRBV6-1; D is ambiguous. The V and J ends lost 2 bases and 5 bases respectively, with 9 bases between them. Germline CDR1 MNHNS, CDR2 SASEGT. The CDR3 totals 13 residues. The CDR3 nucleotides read TGTGCCAGCAGTGAATCGGTGGTAACTGAAGCTTTCTTT. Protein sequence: CASSESVVTEAFF.

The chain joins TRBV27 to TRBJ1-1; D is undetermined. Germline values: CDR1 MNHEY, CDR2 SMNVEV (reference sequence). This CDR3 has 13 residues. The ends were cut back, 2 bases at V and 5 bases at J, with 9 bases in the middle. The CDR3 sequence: CASSLGVETEAFF. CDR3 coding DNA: TGTGCCAGCAGTTTAGGGGTTGAGACTGAAGCTTTCTTT.

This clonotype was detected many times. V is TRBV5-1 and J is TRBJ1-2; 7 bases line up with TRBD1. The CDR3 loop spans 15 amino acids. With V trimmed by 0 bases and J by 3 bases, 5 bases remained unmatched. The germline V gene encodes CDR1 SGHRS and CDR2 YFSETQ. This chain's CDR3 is CASSLGGTADYGYTF. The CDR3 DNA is TGCGCCAGCAGCTTGGGCGGGACAGCAGACTATGGCTACACCTTC.

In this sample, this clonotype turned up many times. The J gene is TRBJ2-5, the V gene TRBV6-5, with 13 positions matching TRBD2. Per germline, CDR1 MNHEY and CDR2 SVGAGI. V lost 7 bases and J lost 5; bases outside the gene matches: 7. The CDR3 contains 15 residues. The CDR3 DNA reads TGTGCCAGCAAGAGGACTAGCGGGAGTCAGGAGACCCAGTACTTC. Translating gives CASKRTSGSQETQYF.

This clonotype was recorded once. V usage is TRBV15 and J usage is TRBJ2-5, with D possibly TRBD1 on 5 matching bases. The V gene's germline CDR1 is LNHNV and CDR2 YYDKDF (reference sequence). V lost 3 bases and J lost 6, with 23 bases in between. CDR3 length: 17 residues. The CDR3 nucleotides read TGTGCCACCAGCAGCTTAGTGGGGTCAGGGCTTGTTCAGACCCAGTACTTC. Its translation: CATSSLVGSGLVQTQYF.

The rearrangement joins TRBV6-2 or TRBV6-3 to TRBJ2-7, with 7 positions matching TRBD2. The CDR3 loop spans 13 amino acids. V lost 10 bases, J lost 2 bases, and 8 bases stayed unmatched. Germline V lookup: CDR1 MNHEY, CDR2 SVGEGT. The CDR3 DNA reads TGTGCCACCGGACTAGTCCCTACCTACGAGCAGTACTTC. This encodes CATGLVPTYEQYF.

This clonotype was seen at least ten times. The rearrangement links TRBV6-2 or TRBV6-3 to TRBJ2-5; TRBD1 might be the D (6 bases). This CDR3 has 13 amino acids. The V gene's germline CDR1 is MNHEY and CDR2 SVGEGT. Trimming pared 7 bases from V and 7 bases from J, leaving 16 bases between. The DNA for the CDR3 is TGTGCCAGCACCCGACTACAGGGTGGGACCCAGTACTTC. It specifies CASTRLQGGTQYF.

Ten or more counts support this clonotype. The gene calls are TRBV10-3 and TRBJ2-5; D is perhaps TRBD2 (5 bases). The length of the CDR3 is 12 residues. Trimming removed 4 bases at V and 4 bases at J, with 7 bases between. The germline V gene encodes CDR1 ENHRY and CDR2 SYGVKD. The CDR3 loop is CAISGGGETQYF. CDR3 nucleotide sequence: TGTGCCATCAGTGGCGGAGGAGAGACCCAGTACTTC.

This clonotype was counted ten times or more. CDR3 coding DNA: TGCGCCAGCAGCTCCTACCTGGGGAAAGGGGAGCTGTTTTTT. Translation: CASSSYLGKGELFF. The chain is built from TRBV4-3 and TRBJ2-2; no reliable D call. Germline V CDR1 and CDR2: LGHNA, YSLEER. With 5 bases removed from V and 8 bases from J, the gap between germline ends came to 15 bases. The CDR3 sequence is 14 residues long.

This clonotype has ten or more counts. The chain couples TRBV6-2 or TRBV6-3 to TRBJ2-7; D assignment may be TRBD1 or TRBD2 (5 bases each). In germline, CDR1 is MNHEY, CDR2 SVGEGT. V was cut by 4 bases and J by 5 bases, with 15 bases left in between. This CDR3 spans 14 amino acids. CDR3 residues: CASSSLGESDEQYF. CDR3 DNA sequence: TGTGCCAGCAGTTCCCTAGGGGAGTCCGACGAGCAGTACTTC.

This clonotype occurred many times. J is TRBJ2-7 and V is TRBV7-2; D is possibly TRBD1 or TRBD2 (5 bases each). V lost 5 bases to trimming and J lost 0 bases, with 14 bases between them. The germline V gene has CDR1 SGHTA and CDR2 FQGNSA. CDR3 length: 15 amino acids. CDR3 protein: CASSQEVGASYEQYF. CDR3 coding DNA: TGTGCCAGCAGCCAAGAGGTCGGGGCCTCCTACGAGCAGTACTTC.

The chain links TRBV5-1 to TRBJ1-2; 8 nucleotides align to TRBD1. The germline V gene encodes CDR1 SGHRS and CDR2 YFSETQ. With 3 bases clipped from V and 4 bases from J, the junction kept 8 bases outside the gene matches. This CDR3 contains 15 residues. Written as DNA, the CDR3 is TGCGCCAGCAGCTACGGACAGGGAGGGACCTATGGCTACACCTTC. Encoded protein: CASSYGQGGTYGYTF.

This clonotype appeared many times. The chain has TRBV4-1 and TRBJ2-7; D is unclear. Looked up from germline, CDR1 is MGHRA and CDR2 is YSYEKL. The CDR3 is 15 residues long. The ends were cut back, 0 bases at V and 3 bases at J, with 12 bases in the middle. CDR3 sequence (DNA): TGCGCCAGCAGCCAAGATATAGGCAGTCTCTACGAGCAGTACTTC. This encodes CASSQDIGSLYEQYF.

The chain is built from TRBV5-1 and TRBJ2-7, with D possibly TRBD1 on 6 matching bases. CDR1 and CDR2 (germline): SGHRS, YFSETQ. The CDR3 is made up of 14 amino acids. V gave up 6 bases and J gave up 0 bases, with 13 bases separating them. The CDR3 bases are TGCGCCAGCAAGGGGGACCCCAACTCCTACGAGCAGTACTTC. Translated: CASKGDPNSYEQYF.

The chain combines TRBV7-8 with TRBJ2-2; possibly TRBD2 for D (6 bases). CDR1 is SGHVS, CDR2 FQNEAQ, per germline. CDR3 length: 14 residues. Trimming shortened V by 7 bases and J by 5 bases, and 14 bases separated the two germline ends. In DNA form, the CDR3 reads TGTGCCAGCACCCTCACTCGGGGGACCGGGGAGCTGTTTTTT. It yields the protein CASTLTRGTGELFF. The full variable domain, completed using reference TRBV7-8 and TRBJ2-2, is GAGVSQSPRYKVAKRGQDVALRCDPISGHVSLFWYQQALGQGPEFLTYFQNEAQLDKSGLPSDRFFAERPEGSVSTLKIQRTQQEDSAVYLCASTLTRGTGELFFGEGSRLTVL.

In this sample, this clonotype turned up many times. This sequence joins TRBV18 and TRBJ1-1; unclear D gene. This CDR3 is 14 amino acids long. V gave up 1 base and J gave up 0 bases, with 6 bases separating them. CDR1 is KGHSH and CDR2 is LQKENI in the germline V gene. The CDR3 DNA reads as TGTGCCAGCTCACCACAACAATTGAACACTGAAGCTTTCTTT. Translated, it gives CASSPQQLNTEAFF.

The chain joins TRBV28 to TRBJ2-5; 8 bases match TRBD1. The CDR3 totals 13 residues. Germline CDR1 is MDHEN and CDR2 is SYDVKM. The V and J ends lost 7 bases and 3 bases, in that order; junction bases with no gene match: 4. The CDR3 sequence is CASTDRGEETQYF. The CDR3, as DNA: TGTGCCAGCACCGACAGGGGCGAAGAGACCCAGTACTTC.

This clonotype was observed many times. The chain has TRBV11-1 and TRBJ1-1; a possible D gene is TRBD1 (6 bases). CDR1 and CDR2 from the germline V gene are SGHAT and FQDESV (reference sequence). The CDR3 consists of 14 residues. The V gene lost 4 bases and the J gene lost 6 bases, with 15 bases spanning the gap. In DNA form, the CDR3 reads TGTGCCAGCAGCTCCCGTGGGGGCAGGCCTGAAGCTTTCTTT. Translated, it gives CASSSRGGRPEAFF.

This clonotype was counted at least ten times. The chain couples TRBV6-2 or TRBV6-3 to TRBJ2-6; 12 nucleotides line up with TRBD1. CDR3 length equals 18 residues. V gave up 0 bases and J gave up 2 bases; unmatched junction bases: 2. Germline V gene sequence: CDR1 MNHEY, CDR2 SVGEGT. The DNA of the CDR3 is TGTGCCAGCAGTTACTCGGGACAGGGGGCGCCTGGGGCCAACGTCCTGACTTTC. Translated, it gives CASSYSGQGAPGANVLTF.

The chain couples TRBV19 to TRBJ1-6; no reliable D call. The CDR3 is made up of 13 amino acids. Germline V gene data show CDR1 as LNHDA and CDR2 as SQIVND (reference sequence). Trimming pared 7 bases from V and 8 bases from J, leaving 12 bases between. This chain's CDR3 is CASKEDPDSPLHF. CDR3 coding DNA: TGTGCCAGTAAGGAGGACCCCGATTCACCCCTCCACTTT.

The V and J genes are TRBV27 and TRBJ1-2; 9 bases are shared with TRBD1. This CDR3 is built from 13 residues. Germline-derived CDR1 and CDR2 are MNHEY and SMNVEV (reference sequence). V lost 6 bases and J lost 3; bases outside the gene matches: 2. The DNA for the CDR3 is TGTGCCAGCAGATGGACAGGGGACTATGGCTACACCTTC. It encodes CASRWTGDYGYTF.

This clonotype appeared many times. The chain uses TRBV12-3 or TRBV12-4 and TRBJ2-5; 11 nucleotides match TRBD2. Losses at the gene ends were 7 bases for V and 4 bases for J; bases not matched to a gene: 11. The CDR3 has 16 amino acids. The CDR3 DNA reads TGTGCCAGCATTCAATCCATAGCGGGAGGGGGAGAGACCCAGTACTTC. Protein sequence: CASIQSIAGGGETQYF.

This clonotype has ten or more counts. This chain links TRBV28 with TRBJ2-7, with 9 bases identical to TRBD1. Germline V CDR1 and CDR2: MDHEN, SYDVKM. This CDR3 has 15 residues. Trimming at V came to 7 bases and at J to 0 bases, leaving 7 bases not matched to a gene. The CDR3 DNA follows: TGTGCCAGCAACGGACAGGGGACACACTCCTACGAGCAGTACTTC. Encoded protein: CASNGQGTHSYEQYF.

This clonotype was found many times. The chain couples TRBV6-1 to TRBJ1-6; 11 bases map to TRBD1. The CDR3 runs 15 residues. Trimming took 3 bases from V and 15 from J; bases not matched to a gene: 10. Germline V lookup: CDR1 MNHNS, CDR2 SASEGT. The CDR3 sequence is CASSDRGQGAGLLHF. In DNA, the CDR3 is TGTGCCAGCAGTGATCGAGGACAGGGGGCGGGCCTCCTCCACTTT.